Listed below are T cell receptor beta chains from one sample, sequenced in a study of vaccination effects on CD4 cells after COVID-19. Only in-frame clones appear in the TCRdb table, and some are missing; sequencing was by immunoSEQ multiplex PCR. Of about 73,000 clones listed, roughly 74% are singletons. Antigen specificity for these receptors is unknown. This material consisted of CD4+ T cells from PBMCs cultured with HCoV-NL63 spike peptides, taken before COVID-19 vaccination. All receptors derive from a human donor who received a COVID-19 vaccine. The CDR3 runs from the conserved cysteine through the conserved F or W. The D gene is left open where the match is weak. Size is omitted from some rows. Given values are once, few, many or a class for expanded clones.

V,size,D,J,CDR3,DNA
TRBV10-2,-,-,TRBJ1-2,CASSESVGKGYTF,TGCGCCAGCAGTGAGTCCGTTGGGAAGGGCTACACCTTC
TRBV5-1,-,-,TRBJ1-5,CASSLEGRGDGQPQHF,TGCGCCAGCAGCTTGGAGGGCAGGGGTGATGGTCAGCCCCAGCATTTT
TRBV5-4,-,-,TRBJ2-5,CASSFQETQYF,TGTGCCAGCAGCTTCCAAGAGACCCAGTACTTC
TRBV18,-,-,TRBJ1-1,CASSPPQRGYGDTEAFF,TGTGCCAGCTCACCACCGCAAAGGGGATACGGTGACACTGAAGCTTTCTTT
TRBV5-1,-,-,TRBJ1-1,CASSLPGHSTEAFF,TGCGCCAGCAGCTTGCCGGGACACAGCACTGAAGCTTTCTTT
TRBV10-3,once,-,TRBJ1-1,CAISQRTVNTEAFF,TGTGCCATCAGTCAACGGACAGTGAACACTGAAGCTTTCTTT
TRBV7-9,-,-,TRBJ2-1,CAGRGVGNEQFF,TGTGCCGGCAGGGGCGTCGGCAATGAGCAGTTCTTC
TRBV19,-,-,TRBJ2-3,CASSMRGETDTQYF,TGTGCCAGTAGTATGAGGGGGGAAACAGATACGCAGTATTTT
TRBV3-1/TRBV3-2,-,TRBD1,TRBJ1-4,CASSQGSRGRSNEKLFF,TGTGCCAGCAGCCAAGGTTCCAGGGGGCGTTCTAATGAAAAACTGTTTTTT
TRBV5-1,-,-,TRBJ2-3,CASSLDPGRDTQYF,TGCGCCAGCAGCTTAGACCCGGGTAGAGATACGCAGTATTTT
TRBV5-1,-,-,TRBJ1-5,CASSLQGQGNQPQHF,TGCGCCAGCAGCTTGCAGGGGCAGGGCAATCAGCCCCAGCATTTT
TRBV15,-,-,TRBJ1-2,CATSSEQVLFF,TGTGCCACCAGCTCTGAGCAGGTACTCTTCTTC
TRBV6-1,-,-,TRBJ2-3,CASSIREGTDTQYF,TGTGCCAGCAGTATCAGGGAAGGCACAGATACGCAGTATTTT
TRBV4-1,-,TRBD2,TRBJ2-5,CASSQESWTSGAGETQYF,TGCGCCAGCAGCCAAGAGTCGTGGACTAGCGGGGCGGGTGAGACCCAGTACTTC
TRBV2,-,-,TRBJ1-5,CASSRPIRDSNQPQHF,TGTGCCAGCAGTCGACCGATTCGAGATAGCAATCAGCCCCAGCATTTT
TRBV7-8,-,-,TRBJ1-4,CASSLYNNPAEKLFF,TGTGCCAGCAGCTTATACAACAACCCGGCGGAAAAACTGTTTTTT
TRBV14,-,TRBD1,TRBJ1-1,CASSQGKGQRKTEAFF,TGTGCCAGCAGCCAAGGAAAGGGACAGCGGAAAACTGAAGCTTTCTTT
TRBV23-1,-,-,TRBJ1-1,CASNGGGRNTEAFF,TGCGCCAGCAACGGCGGGGGAAGGAACACTGAAGCTTTCTTT